The clone carrying this T cell receptor (beta chain) was seen only a few times. The V gene's germline CDR1 is SNHLY and CDR2 FYNNEI. The V and J ends lost 7 bases and 5 bases, in that order; junction bases with no gene match: 13. The CDR3 has 16 residues. This record comes from a study of regulatory T cells in long-lasting Graves disease. Time point indicated: newly diagnosed GD, antithyroid drugs for less than 3 months. The TCR library was made from RNA extracted from PBMCs. For TCR beta, libraries came from iRepertoire HTBI primers and Arm-PCR of CDR3 regions. TCRdb called the multiplex PCR reads again in MiXCR, with one record for every CDR3 protein. The profile shows roughly 380,000 distinct CDR3 sequences, 15% to 20% of them singletons. The sample also formed part of further work on T cells in Graves' hyperthyroidism and ophthalmopathy. That publication notes: HTBI primers were used for first-round RT-PCR of the TCR CDR3. With a median lead of roughly 6.2 months before onset, the model predicted ophthalmopathy.

The material sequenced was peripheral blood mononuclear cells (PBMCs), taken at new diagnosis, from a patient treated with antithyroid drugs. The receptor comes from a man between 35 and 55 years old with Graves disease. The chain has TRBV2 and TRBJ1-3; TRBD1 matches 8 bases. CDR3 protein: CASNTGGLPRRNTIYF. In DNA, the CDR3 is TGTGCCAGCAACACAGGGGGATTACCTAGGAGAAACACCATATATTTT.